This T cell receptor beta chain was found in a study of blood T cell repertoires in COVID-19. Study overall: The study drew acute and convalescent COVID-19 samples from the United States, Italy and Spain. The analysed material was cDNA or gDNA that came from T cells, B-cell-depleted T cells, or PBMCs.

CDR3 length: 14 residues. Germline values: CDR1 SGHDT, CDR2 YYEEEE. The ends were cut back, 2 bases at V and 0 bases at J, with 7 bases in the middle. In the authors' workflow: Cell counts per sample came from amplifying reference gene primers. The table came from immunoSEQ multiplex PCR; TCRdb's copy has only in-frame clones and leaves some out. The V and J calls and the clone size are those of that table, but D and trimming were determined from the DNA. Among over 150,000 clones listed, more than 70% were seen once. The rearrangement links TRBV5-6 to TRBJ2-3; maybe TRBD1 (6 bases). The sample consisted of peripheral blood. The TCR sequence derives from a woman in her seventies who had recovered from COVID-19. The CDR3 protein is CASSFGQSTDTQYF. CDR3 DNA sequence: TGTGCCAGCAGCTTCGGACAGAGCACAGATACGCAGTATTTT.